These T cell receptor beta chains were read from a single sample in a study of monozygotic twins with cystic fibrosis. Data came from immunoSEQ multiplex PCR; TCRdb stores just in-frame clones and leaves some out. Seen here are approximately 25,000 clones, approximately 90% observed once, and the top ten hold approximately 0.28%. The sequenced material came from blood. The origin of the receptors is a girl aged 2-10 years with cystic fibrosis. Each CDR3 is given with its conserved first and last residue. The D gene is left open where the match is weak. Size is stated for part of the rows, as once, few or many counts, or as a class when the clone is expanded.

CDR3 protein: CASSTFPGQGHQPQHF
CDR3 DNA: TGTGCCAGCAGCACCTTCCCCGGACAGGGTCATCAGCCCCAGCATTTT
clone size: NA
V gene: TRBV5-6
J gene: TRBJ1-5
D gene: TRBD1

CDR3 protein: CASSLSLGQNTEAFF
CDR3 DNA: TGCGCCAGCAGCCTATCACTGGGACAAAACACTGAAGCTTTCTTT
clone size: NA
V gene: TRBV4-3
J gene: TRBJ1-1
D gene: NA

CDR3 protein: CASSSGLGFSNQPQHF
CDR3 DNA: TGTGCCAGCAGCTCGGGACTGGGGTTTAGCAATCAGCCCCAGCATTTT
clone size: NA
V gene: TRBV5-6
J gene: TRBJ1-5
D gene: NA

CDR3 protein: CASRRKGQGAWEQFF
CDR3 DNA: TGTGCCAGCCGACGAAAGGGACAGGGGGCCTGGGAGCAGTTCTTC
clone size: NA
V gene: TRBV5-8
J gene: TRBJ2-1
D gene: TRBD1

CDR3 protein: CAISQTGSSGNTIYF
CDR3 DNA: TGTGCCATCAGCCAAACAGGGAGCTCTGGAAACACCATATATTTT
clone size: NA
V gene: TRBV10-3
J gene: TRBJ1-3
D gene: NA

CDR3 protein: CASSELGGYNEQFF
CDR3 DNA: TGTGCCAGCAGTGAATTGGGCGGCTACAATGAGCAGTTCTTC
clone size: NA
V gene: TRBV6-1
J gene: TRBJ2-1
D gene: NA

CDR3 protein: CASSPIGTQYNEQFF
CDR3 DNA: TGTGCCAGCAGCCCCATCGGGACACAGTACAATGAGCAGTTCTTC
clone size: NA
V gene: TRBV7-9
J gene: TRBJ2-1
D gene: NA

CDR3 protein: CASSVDSVPYEQYF
CDR3 DNA: TGTGCCAGCAGCGTAGACTCAGTCCCCTACGAGCAGTACTTC
clone size: NA
V gene: TRBV9
J gene: TRBJ2-7
D gene: NA

CDR3 protein: CASSLRTGREKLFF
CDR3 DNA: TGTGCCAGCAGCTTGAGGACAGGGAGAGAAAAACTGTTTTTT
clone size: NA
V gene: TRBV5-6
J gene: TRBJ1-4
D gene: TRBD1

CDR3 protein: CASSAGHSSYEQYF
CDR3 DNA: TGTGCCAGTAGTGCGGGACATAGCTCCTACGAGCAGTACTTC
clone size: once
V gene: TRBV19
J gene: TRBJ2-7
D gene: NA

CDR3 protein: CASTLRTSGNTIYF
CDR3 DNA: TGTGCCAGTACCCTGCGGACCTCTGGAAACACCATATATTTT
clone size: NA
V gene: TRBV19
J gene: TRBJ1-3
D gene: NA

CDR3 protein: CASSSDRDGTEAFF
CDR3 DNA: TGCGCCAGCAGTTCGGACAGGGATGGCACTGAAGCTTTCTTT
clone size: NA
V gene: TRBV10-2
J gene: TRBJ1-1
D gene: TRBD1

CDR3 protein: CASSDPTNTIYF
CDR3 DNA: TGCGCCAGCAGCGACCCAACCAACACCATATATTTT
clone size: NA
V gene: TRBV5-1
J gene: TRBJ1-3
D gene: NA

CDR3 protein: CASSVTDYEQYF
CDR3 DNA: TGTGCCAGCAGTGTTACGGACTACGAGCAGTACTTC
clone size: NA
V gene: TRBV6-1
J gene: TRBJ2-7
D gene: NA

CDR3 protein: CASSLDRVYEQYF
CDR3 DNA: TGTGCCAGCAGCTTAGACAGGGTCTACGAGCAGTACTTC
clone size: NA
V gene: TRBV11-2
J gene: TRBJ2-7
D gene: NA

CDR3 protein: CASSGQTQETQYF
CDR3 DNA: TGCGCCAGCAGTGGACAGACCCAAGAGACCCAGTACTTC
clone size: NA
V gene: TRBV10-1
J gene: TRBJ2-5
D gene: NA

CDR3 protein: CASTPSTAPNYGYTF
CDR3 DNA: TGTGCCAGCACTCCCAGTACCGCGCCTAACTATGGCTACACCTTC
clone size: NA
V gene: TRBV9
J gene: TRBJ1-2
D gene: NA

CDR3 protein: CASSLSRGVRTGELFF
CDR3 DNA: TGCGCCAGCAGCCTCAGTAGGGGAGTACGCACCGGGGAGCTGTTTTTT
clone size: NA
V gene: TRBV5-1
J gene: TRBJ2-2
D gene: NA